This T cell receptor (beta chain) was retrieved from a study of patients and donors after allogeneic stem cell transplantation. V lost 2 bases and J 8 bases, leaving 12 bases between the germline ends. This CDR3 comprises 13 residues. This clonotype was seen only a few times. TCRdb used MiXCR to reprocess the RT-PCR reads, holding one entry per CDR3 protein. The sample lists some 90,000 distinct CDR3 sequences, under 50% seen once, with 60% to 65% in the top ten. The clonotype comes from a human donor who was either an allogeneic HSCT recipient or a stem cell or donor lymphocyte infusion donor (not recorded which). It is not recorded whose cells these are; they may come from a transplant donor. The sequenced material came from blood, either unsorted or a sorted T cell fraction (not recorded which). The chain combines TRBV12-3 or TRBV12-4 with TRBJ1-2; D ambiguous. CDR3 DNA: TGTGCCAGCAGTTTAAATGAGCGGTACGGCTACACCTTC. Protein product: CASSLNERYGYTF.